The next 31 T cell receptor beta chains were all read from a single sample in a study of T cell changes during pregnancy in multiple sclerosis (dated by TCRdb to about 2019). Receptor amplification or capture employed the immunoSEQ multiplex PCR assay. TCRdb obtained this table from immuneACCESS and retained in-frame rearrangements with V and J assigned. These tables miss some clones; where compared with another copy, unresolved V genes account for less than half of the shortfall, and the remainder is unexplained. Across this sample there are about 84,000 clones, with less than 95% seen only once. The ten largest account for 2% to 3% of the sample. The source was peripheral blood, collected in the third trimester of pregnancy. These receptor sequences come from a female donor with multiple sclerosis, enrolled in a pregnancy study.

The genes are TRBV5-6 and TRBJ2-2; D possibly corresponds to TRBD2 (5 bases). The V gene's germline CDR1 is SGHDT and CDR2 YYEEEE. V was cut by 0 bases and J by 0 bases, with 15 bases left in between. The CDR3 loop spans 18 amino acids. CDR3 region: CASSLGSYGLANTGELFF. As DNA, the CDR3 is TGTGCCAGCAGCTTGGGGAGTTACGGACTTGCGAACACCGGGGAGCTGTTTTTT.

The rearrangement links TRBV27 to TRBJ2-6; D may be TRBD1 (6 bases). CDR3 length: 16 residues. Germline CDR1 and CDR2: MNHEY and SMNVEV (reference sequence). Trimming removed 5 bases from V and 2 bases from J, with 13 bases in between. The CDR3 here is CASSTNGGAGANVLTF. CDR3 DNA sequence: TGTGCCAGCAGTACAAATGGGGGCGCTGGGGCCAACGTCCTGACTTTC.

This clone was picked up one time. This chain connects TRBV5-8 to TRBJ2-1; 9 nucleotides align to TRBD1. J was trimmed by 3 bases and V by 3 bases; bases with no gene match: 4. The CDR3 covers 15 residues. Germline loops: CDR1 SGHTS, CDR2 YDEGEE. The CDR3 region has the DNA TGTGCCAGCAGCTGGGGACAGGGTAGCTACAATGAGCAGTTCTTC. Translated, it gives CASSWGQGSYNEQFF.

This chain links TRBV5-1 with TRBJ1-1, with unresolved D. Per the germline V gene, CDR1 is SGHRS and CDR2 is YFSETQ. CDR3 size: 14 residues. Deletions cut 5 bases from V and 0 bases from J, with 11 bases between. The CDR3 nucleotides read TGCGCCAGCAGGCTGCGGGTACTGAACACTGAAGCTTTCTTT. Residues: CASRLRVLNTEAFF.

The count of this clone is one. This rearrangement joins TRBV10-3 to TRBJ1-5; 11 bases line up with TRBD1. V shed 2 bases and J 7 bases; nucleotides not matched to a gene: 7. Germline CDR1 is ENHRY and CDR2 is SYGVKD. The CDR3 sequence is 16 residues long. The CDR3 sequence is CAISEPGTGGGQPQHF. The CDR3 nucleotides are TGTGCCATCAGTGAGCCCGGGACAGGGGGAGGCCAGCCCCAGCATTTT.

This clone showed up just once. This chain connects TRBV18 to TRBJ2-7; TRBD1 matches 11 bases. The CDR3 has 14 residues. Trimming removed 1 base from V and 6 bases from J; junction bases left unmatched: 2. The germline V gene has CDR1 KGHSH and CDR2 LQKENI. The CDR3 spells CASSPLGQGVEQYF. The DNA for the CDR3 is TGTGCCAGCTCACCACTGGGACAGGGGGTCGAGCAGTACTTC.

The rearrangement joins TRBV28 to TRBJ2-1; D gene uncertain. Per the germline V gene, CDR1 is MDHEN and CDR2 is SYDVKM. Trimming cost V 8 bases and J 4 bases, with 6 bases left between them. CDR3 length: 11 amino acids. The CDR3 here is CASSSYNEQFF. CDR3 bases: TGTGCCAGCTCCTCTTACAATGAGCAGTTCTTC.

The chain recombines TRBV4-1 with TRBJ1-2; perhaps TRBD1 as D (6 bases). The V gene lost 0 bases and the J gene lost 8 bases, with 19 bases spanning the gap. The CDR3 covers 16 residues. The V gene's germline CDR1 is MGHRA and CDR2 YSYEKL. The CDR3 DNA reads TGCGCCAGCAGCCAAGAGACGGGGGGCAGAGGTGGAGGCTACACCTTC. As protein: CASSQETGGRGGGYTF.

This chain connects TRBV9 to TRBJ1-1; no firm D call. Trimming left V 4 bases short and J 7 bases short, with 8 bases between. CDR1 and CDR2 (germline): SGDLS, YYNGEE. There are 11 residues in the CDR3. CDR3 in amino acids: CASSPGGEAFF. Written as DNA, the CDR3 is TGTGCCAGCAGCCCCGGCGGTGAAGCTTTCTTT.

This sequence joins TRBV30 and TRBJ1-5, with 10 bases fitting TRBD1. The CDR3 spans 15 residues. The V and J ends lost 2 bases and 1 base, in that order; junction bases with no gene match: 2. Germline V gene sequence: CDR1 GTSNPN, CDR2 SVGIG (reference sequence). The CDR3 region is CAWSPGQGSNQPQHF. The CDR3 DNA sequence: TGTGCCTGGAGTCCGGGACAGGGGAGCAATCAGCCCCAGCATTTT.

The gene calls are TRBV19 and TRBJ2-7, with TRBD1 matching 7 bases. Germline loops: CDR1 LNHDA, CDR2 SQIVND (reference sequence). The CDR3 is made up of 12 amino acids. V lost 8 bases to trimming and J lost 3 bases; unmatched junction nucleotides: 4. CDR3 in amino acids: CASRDRHYEQYF. CDR3 DNA: TGTGCCAGTCGGGACAGACACTACGAGCAGTACTTC.

The chain joins TRBV2 to TRBJ1-5; TRBD1 matches at 8 bases. CDR3 size: 16 residues. Trimming removed 3 bases from V and 5 bases from J; junction bases left unmatched: 9. Germline V gene lookup returns CDR1 SNHLY and CDR2 FYNNEI. CDR3 sequence reads: CASSDRTGFLYQPQHF. The CDR3 nucleotides are TGTGCCAGCAGTGACAGGACAGGGTTTCTGTATCAGCCCCAGCATTTT.

The rearrangement links TRBV7-3 to TRBJ2-1, with 12 bases that match TRBD2. This CDR3 is built from 12 residues. CDR1 is SGHTA and CDR2 is FQGTGA in the germline V gene. V dropped 5 bases and J dropped 13; count of bases not matched to a gene: 3. CDR3 sequence reads: CASSEGLAGQFF. The CDR3, as DNA: TGTGCCAGCAGCGAGGGACTAGCGGGCCAGTTCTTC.

The V gene is TRBV6-1, the J gene TRBJ1-1; 8 nucleotides line up with TRBD1. Germline CDR1 reads MNHNS; CDR2 reads SASEGT. The CDR3 length is 17 residues. With 3 bases clipped from V and 2 bases from J, the junction kept 11 bases outside the gene matches. The CDR3 region is CASSEARRTGGNTEAFF. The CDR3, as DNA: TGTGCCAGCAGTGAGGCCCGGCGAACAGGGGGAAACACTGAAGCTTTCTTT.

The chain carries TRBV18 and TRBJ2-1; D call uncertain. Per germline, CDR1 KGHSH and CDR2 LQKENI. The CDR3 has 14 amino acids. V was clipped by 4 bases and J by 5 bases, with 12 bases between them. For the CDR3, the DNA is TGTGCCAGCTCACTCGCCGGGTCTCACAATGAGCAGTTCTTC. Translated: CASSLAGSHNEQFF.

The genes are TRBV5-1 and TRBJ1-3; a possible D gene is TRBD1 (5 bases). This CDR3 contains 15 residues. Germline V gene data show CDR1 as SGHRS and CDR2 as YFSETQ. V was trimmed by 0 bases and J by 2 bases, leaving 9 bases between them. The CDR3 nucleotides are TGCGCCAGCAGCTTGGGCCCGGGGGCTGGAAACACCATATATTTT. Its translation is CASSLGPGAGNTIYF.

V gene TRBV13 combines with J gene TRBJ2-1, with TRBD1 matching over 7 bases. Unmatched junction bases numbered 6, after V lost 0 bases and J lost 10 bases. The CDR3 is 14 amino acids. Germline CDR1 reads PRHDT; CDR2 reads FYEKMQ (reference sequence). CDR3 bases: TGTGCCAGCAGCTTAGGGAGGGGGCATAGGGAGCAGTTCTTC. Amino acid sequence: CASSLGRGHREQFF.

The chain uses TRBV4-1 and TRBJ2-5; 9 bases match TRBD2. The length of the CDR3 is 15 residues. The germline gives CDR1 MGHRA, CDR2 YSYEKL. Trimming at V came to 2 bases and at J to 4 bases, leaving 5 bases not matched to a gene. CDR3 sequence reads: CASSQIGGRGETQYF. The CDR3 bases are TGCGCCAGCAGCCAAATCGGCGGGAGGGGAGAGACCCAGTACTTC.

V is TRBV2 and J is TRBJ1-1; tentative D call: TRBD1 (5 bases). The CDR3 is made up of 11 amino acids. V lost 11 bases, J lost 6 bases, and 13 bases lay in between. Germline CDR1 SNHLY, CDR2 FYNNEI. The CDR3 sequence is CAGSGYAEAFF. CDR3 DNA: TGTGCCGGATCAGGGTACGCTGAAGCTTTCTTT.

This rearrangement joins TRBV10-2 to TRBJ2-7; D gene unclear. Per the germline V gene, CDR1 is WSHSY and CDR2 is SAAADI. V shed 4 bases and J shed 0 bases, with 7 bases lying between them. The CDR3 loop spans 13 amino acids. The CDR3 nucleotides read TGCGCCAGCAGTGGCTGGAGCTCCTACGAGCAGTACTTC. Translated: CASSGWSSYEQYF.

The chain is built from TRBV5-1 and TRBJ2-2; 7 bases are a match to TRBD1. Trimming removed 4 bases from V and 2 bases from J; junction bases left unmatched: 2. CDR3 length: 14 amino acids. Germline V gene lookup returns CDR1 SGHRS and CDR2 YFSETQ. The CDR3 sequence: CASSKGANTGELFF. Here the CDR3 DNA reads TGCGCCAGCAGCAAGGGGGCTAACACCGGGGAGCTGTTTTTT.

This clone is a singleton in its sample. The V call is TRBV7-9, the J call TRBJ2-2; D unresolved. The CDR3 is made up of 13 amino acids. Trimming removed 4 bases from V and 2 bases from J, with 5 bases in between. From germline, CDR1 is SEHNR and CDR2 FQNEAQ (reference sequence). Here the CDR3 reads CASSSFNTGELFF. Here the CDR3 DNA reads TGTGCCAGCAGCTCTTTTAACACCGGGGAGCTGTTTTTT.

The V and J genes are TRBV10-3 and TRBJ1-1; possible D gene TRBD1, 5 bases. The germline V gene has CDR1 ENHRY and CDR2 SYGVKD. V was trimmed by 5 bases and J by 8 bases, leaving 18 bases between them. This CDR3 comprises 14 residues. In DNA form, the CDR3 reads TGTGCCATCAGTAATGGATCCGGGGGACTCGAAGCTTTCTTT. Its protein product is CAISNGSGGLEAFF.

The chain is built from TRBV2 and TRBJ2-7, with D perhaps TRBD1 (6 bases). Looked up from germline, CDR1 is SNHLY and CDR2 is FYNNEI. V lost 8 bases, J lost 1 base, and 15 bases lay in between. The CDR3 totals 14 residues. CDR3 amino acids: CASASGASSYEQYF. CDR3 DNA: TGTGCCAGCGCCTCAGGGGCATCATCCTACGAGCAGTACTTC. The full variable domain, completed using reference TRBV2 and TRBJ2-7, is EPEVTQTPSHQVTQMGQEVILRCVPISNHLYFYWYRQILGQKVEFLVSFYNNEISEKSEIFDDQFSVERPDGSNFTLKIRSTKLEDSAMYFCASASGASSYEQYFGPGTRLTVT.

The chain carries TRBV19 and TRBJ1-2; 7 bases align to TRBD1. Germline loops: CDR1 LNHDA, CDR2 SQIVND (reference sequence). Trimming at V came to 3 bases and at J to 4 bases, leaving 11 bases not matched to a gene. This CDR3 region has 16 residues. The CDR3 protein is CASSITGTELAYGYTF. CDR3 DNA: TGTGCCAGTAGTATTACCGGGACAGAGCTCGCCTATGGCTACACCTTC.

The rearrangement links TRBV6-1 to TRBJ2-1, with D possibly being TRBD1 (6 bases). The V end was cut by 7 bases, the J end by 7 bases, with 11 bases between. Germline V gives CDR1 MNHNS, CDR2 SASEGT. The CDR3 consists of 12 residues. CDR3 bases: TGTGCCAGCAAAACCAGGGGAAATGAGCAGTTCTTC. Encoded protein: CASKTRGNEQFF.

V usage is TRBV4-2 and J usage is TRBJ2-5, with TRBD2 as a possible D gene (6 bases). The CDR3 runs to 18 residues. Germline loops: CDR1 LGHNA, CDR2 YNFKEQ. The V end was cut by 0 bases, the J end by 0 bases, with 17 bases between. CDR3 sequence reads: CASSQELASGGYQETQYF. The CDR3 region has the DNA TGTGCCAGCAGCCAAGAACTCGCTAGTGGGGGGTACCAAGAGACCCAGTACTTC.

This clone was seen once. The rearrangement uses TRBV18 and TRBJ2-2; 11 bases are shared with TRBD2. J was trimmed by 7 bases and V by 6 bases; bases with no gene match: 13. Germline V CDR1 and CDR2: KGHSH, LQKENI. This CDR3 has 17 residues. The CDR3 sequence: CASSPLPGLAADGELFF. CDR3 DNA sequence: TGTGCCAGCTCTCCCCTTCCGGGACTAGCGGCCGACGGGGAGCTGTTTTTT.

The chain links TRBV19 to TRBJ1-1; D might be TRBD1 (6 bases). Germline assignment: CDR1 LNHDA and CDR2 SQIVND (reference sequence). The CDR3 totals 14 residues. V lost 8 bases, J lost 4 bases, and 17 bases lay in between. Written as DNA, the CDR3 is TGTGCCAGTCTACAGGGAAATCAGGGCACTGAAGCTTTCTTT. Its translation is CASLQGNQGTEAFF.

In its sample, this clone was seen once. This chain uses TRBV11-2 with TRBJ2-3; the match to TRBD2 covers 7 bases. This CDR3 spans 17 amino acids. Germline V gene lookup returns CDR1 SGHAT and CDR2 FQNNGV. V lost 4 bases to trimming and J lost 2 bases; unmatched junction nucleotides: 12. Here the CDR3 DNA reads TGTGCCAGCAGCTCACCCTCTTCTAGGGACTACACAGATACGCAGTATTTT. This encodes CASSSPSSRDYTDTQYF.

The chain has TRBV7-2 and TRBJ2-4; the match to TRBD2 covers 7 bases. The J segment lost 3 bases and the V segment lost 5 bases, leaving 10 bases of the junction unmatched. The CDR3 consists of 16 residues. Germline loops: CDR1 SGHTA, CDR2 FQGNSA. The CDR3 DNA sequence: TGTGCCAGCAGCCCCTTCGGGGGGAGCGGCAAAAACATTCAGTACTTC. It yields the protein CASSPFGGSGKNIQYF.